This T cell receptor (beta chain) was captured by sequencing in a study of T cells after yellow fever vaccination (dated by TCRdb to the late 2010s). Regarding the study in general: The SMART-Seq v4 Ultra Low Input RNA kit was used to prepare libraries from fractions with low cell numbers. To follow T-cell clones before and after primary and booster YFV17D yellow fever vaccination, bulk TCR alpha and beta repertoires were sequenced over time. The cohort comprised two healthy male donors, one aged 18 to 30 and one aged 30 to 39 years. Bulk PBMC replicates and cell subsets were isolated from blood drawn at multiple timepoints before and after both primary and secondary immunization. Beyond this particular receptor, the publication reports: After the booster, most of the clones that had expanded following primary vaccination were detected again (just under 97% of CD4 and 80% to 90% of CD8), which suggests that memory was broadly maintained. The study included only two donors, which limits how far the findings can be generalized. Compared with the primary T-cell response, the secondary T-cell response was faster but weaker, reaching its peak on day 5 rather than on day 15. A small share of clonotypes was detected in both CD4 and CD8 compartments, with the overlap likely arising from convergent recombination. Computational filtering was needed because FACS-sorted repertoires could contain abundant contaminating clonotypes from the bulk population.

Relative to germline, V is 3 bases shorter and J is 6 bases shorter, with 15 bases between their ends. The CDR3, cysteine through valine, is 13 amino acids long. The retained sequence is limited to the CDR3, 39 bases, with the frame set at the first base. The germline V gene (reference sequence) gives CDR1 as DFQATT and CDR2 as SNEGSKA. TCR cDNA was made using 5'RACE template switching, a step that added a universal primer site and unique molecular identifiers. cDNA synthesis was primed from both the TCR alpha and TCR beta constant segments. Library amplification used two PCR steps, and the second PCR step added sample barcodes and sequencing adapters. Sequencing of the libraries was done on either Illumina HiSeq 2500 (2x100 bp) or NovaSeq (2x150 bp). In the original analysis: MIGEC handled demultiplexing of reads and collapsing into UMI consensus sequences, while MiXCR performed V(D)J alignment. Using edgeR on replicate PBMC samples, clonotypes were called vaccine-responding if FDR was below 0.01 and the log2 fold change was above 5 up to day 15. Each bulk clonotype received a CD4 or CD8 identity based on whether the sequenced CD4 or CD8 repertoire contained that clonotype at higher abundance. Using fastp at Q25 and MiXCR, TCRdb reprocessed the public reads and kept productive beta chains. A single entry per CDR3 protein holds the most common genes and DNA from its merged rows. In this record, the V and J calls reflect TCRdb's handling and not the investigators' own analysis. This sample comprises about 69,000 distinct CDR3 sequences, under 6.5% of them detected only once. The top ten clones comprise less than 2.5% of the sample.

According to the study, the label for this sample's treatment or condition signals: live attenuated yellow fever vaccine strain. PBMCs were isolated from peripheral blood using a standard Ficoll-Paque protocol. Dynabeads CD4 and CD8 positive selection kits were used to isolate CD4 and CD8 T-cell fractions. TriZol was used to extract RNA from bulk PBMCs, CD4 and CD8 fractions, and dextramer-positive and dextramer-negative fractions. This clonotype was observed at least ten times. Its antigen is unknown. Base qualities are not provided; no much larger clone lies one nucleotide away. The receptor was isolated from a man aged 18 to 29 who received the YFV17D yellow fever vaccine. Material: CD4+ T cells sorted from PBMCs, obtained about 2 weeks after the first yellow fever vaccination. The rearranged chain carries TRBV20-1 and TRBJ2-7; the D match is possibly TRBD1 or TRBD2, with 5 bases aligned in each. CDR3 reads: CSARGSGHGEQYV. In nucleotide form, the sequence is TGCAGTGCTAGGGGTTCGGGGCATGGCGAGCAGTACGTC.